Below are 11 T cell receptor beta chains sequenced from a single sample in a study of blood T cell repertoires in COVID-19. Some clones are missing from TCRdb's copy, which holds only in-frame ones; the method was immunoSEQ multiplex PCR. The sample carries over 400,000 clones, about nine tenths recorded once. Sequenced input: PBMCs or T cells enriched from blood (not recorded which). The source of these receptors is an older woman who had recovered from COVID-19.

V is TRBV5-4 and J is TRBJ1-1; D gene ambiguous. Germline V CDR1 and CDR2: SGHNT, YYREEE (reference sequence). The V end lost 3 bases, the J end lost 1 base, and 10 bases lay between the germline ends. The CDR3 is 14 amino acids. CDR3 residues: CASSSRLENTEAFF. The CDR3 DNA reads TGTGCCAGCAGCTCCAGACTGGAGAACACTGAAGCTTTCTTT.

As regards this clone: Other DNA sequences in the same sample also yield this CDR3. The CDR3 DNA reads as TGCGCCAGCAGCTCGACGGGTAACACCGGGGAGCTGTTTTTT. It translates to CASSSTGNTGELFF. This rearrangement joins TRBV5-1 to TRBJ2-2; D unresolved. Germline CDR1 and CDR2: SGHRS and YFSETQ. The CDR3 consists of 14 residues. Trimming took 3 bases from V and 2 from J, leaving 8 bases between them.

V usage is TRBV3-1 (or the pseudogene TRBV3-2) and J usage is TRBJ2-5, with 16 bases identical to TRBD2. CDR3 length equals 16 residues. The V and J ends lost 4 bases and 2 bases, in that order; junction bases with no gene match: 1. The germline V gene encodes CDR1 LGHDT and CDR2 YNNKEL (reference sequence). In DNA form, the CDR3 reads TGTGCCAGCAGCCCGGGACTAGCGGGGGGGCAAGAGACCCAGTACTTC. It yields the protein CASSPGLAGGQETQYF.

This clone was counted once. The chain has TRBV3-1 (or the pseudogene TRBV3-2) and TRBJ1-2; no definite D call. CDR1 is LGHDT and CDR2 is YNNKEL in the germline V gene (reference sequence). CDR3 size: 13 residues. V lost 1 base and J lost 3, with 6 bases in between. CDR3 protein: CASSQAVYYGYTF. The CDR3 nucleotides are TGTGCCAGCAGCCAAGCAGTTTACTATGGCTACACCTTC.

The chain carries TRBV4-2 and TRBJ2-1, with D unresolved. Trimming took 0 bases from V and 12 from J, leaving 9 bases between them. Germline V gene sequence: CDR1 LGHNA, CDR2 YNFKEQ. This CDR3 is 12 amino acids long. The chain's CDR3 is CASSQDGPGQFF. CDR3 DNA sequence: TGTGCCAGCAGCCAAGATGGGCCAGGGCAGTTCTTC.

V and J are TRBV18 and TRBJ2-1; a weak D match, TRBD2 (7 bases). The CDR3 is 16 residues long. CDR1 and CDR2 (germline): KGHSH, LQKENI. Deletions cut 0 bases from V and 8 bases from J, with 17 bases between. CDR3 protein: CASSPPWGGLFDEQFF. DNA of the CDR3: TGTGCCAGCTCACCACCTTGGGGGGGCTTATTTGATGAGCAGTTCTTC.

This chain joins TRBV9 and TRBJ1-3; D is uncertain. The V and J ends lost 5 bases and 4 bases respectively, with 10 bases between them. Germline V gene sequence: CDR1 SGDLS, CDR2 YYNGEE. The CDR3 is 13 residues long. In DNA form, the CDR3 reads TGTGCCAGCAGTACCGGGAACGGAAACACCATATATTTT. Protein product: CASSTGNGNTIYF.

The chain combines TRBV2 with TRBJ1-5; D is possibly TRBD1 (5 bases). The CDR3 sequence is 15 residues long. Germline assignment: CDR1 SNHLY and CDR2 FYNNEI. V lost 0 bases, J lost 7 bases, and 13 bases lay in between. The CDR3 DNA sequence: TGTGCCAGCAGTGAAGCAGGGCAGGGTCTACAGCCCCAGCATTTT. It codes for CASSEAGQGLQPQHF.

The chain has TRBV7-8 and TRBJ2-5, with 13 bases aligning to TRBD2. The CDR3 extends over 16 amino acids. Germline CDR1 is SGHVS and CDR2 is FQNEAQ. The V segment lost 5 bases and the J segment 5 bases; nucleotides outside the gene matches: 8. The CDR3 sequence: CASSPGGLAGLETQYF. CDR3 bases: TGTGCCAGCAGCCCGGGGGGACTAGCGGGACTGGAGACCCAGTACTTC.

This clone was counted once. The chain uses TRBV6-4 and TRBJ2-1, with TRBD2 matching over 9 bases. The CDR3 has 14 residues. J lost 2 bases, V lost 5 bases, and 1 base had no gene match. Germline V gives CDR1 MRHNA, CDR2 SNTAGT. The CDR3 DNA is TGTGCCAGCAGTCCTAGCGGGGCCTACAATGAGCAGTTCTTC. Its translation: CASSPSGAYNEQFF.

This rearrangement joins TRBV6-4 to TRBJ2-4; 10 nucleotides line up with TRBD1. The CDR3 length is 15 residues. Germline V CDR1 and CDR2: MRHNA, SNTAGT. With V trimmed by 3 bases and J by 7 bases, 6 bases remained unmatched. The CDR3 protein is CASSETGTGANIQYF. In nucleotides, the CDR3 is TGTGCCAGCAGTGAAACCGGGACAGGGGCGAACATTCAGTACTTC.